This T cell receptor beta chain was recovered during a study of sequential checkpoint blockade in melanoma. CDR1 is SGHRS, CDR2 YFSETQ, per germline. V lost 3 bases and J 3 bases, leaving 11 bases between the germline ends. This CDR3 has 14 amino acids. Noted treatment: randomized to nivolumab then ipilimumab (arm A) or the reverse (arm B). The assay was immunoSEQ multiplex PCR, and TCRdb's table has in-frame clones only and misses some. The sample yields some 6,000 clones, 20% to 25% seen once. Sample: tumor tissue (inferred from file names), taken from a patient given nivolumab and ipilimumab in sequence. The chain links TRBV5-1 to TRBJ2-3; D is tentatively TRBD1 or TRBD2 (5 bases each). The sequence was obtained from a human donor with melanoma. CDR3 amino acids: CASSWGSRTDTQYF. The CDR3 region has the DNA TGCGCCAGCAGCTGGGGGTCGAGGACAGATACGCAGTATTTT.